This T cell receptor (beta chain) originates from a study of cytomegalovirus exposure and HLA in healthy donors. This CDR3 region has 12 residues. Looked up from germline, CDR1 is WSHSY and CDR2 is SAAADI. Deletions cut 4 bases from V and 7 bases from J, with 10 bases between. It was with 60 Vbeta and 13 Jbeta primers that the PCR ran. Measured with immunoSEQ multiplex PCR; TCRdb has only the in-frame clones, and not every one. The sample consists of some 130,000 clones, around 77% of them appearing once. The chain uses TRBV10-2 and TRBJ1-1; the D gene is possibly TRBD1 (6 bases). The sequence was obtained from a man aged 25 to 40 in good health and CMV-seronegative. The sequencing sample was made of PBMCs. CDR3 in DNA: TGCGCCAGCAGTGTACAGGGAATTGAAGCTTTCTTT. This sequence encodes CASSVQGIEAFF.